Shown below are 19 T cell receptor beta chains from a single sample sequenced in a study of shared T cell receptors in the human thymus (dated by TCRdb to 2020 to 2023). Libraries came from the immunoSEQ multiplex PCR assay. Not all clones reach the TCRdb copy of this immuneACCESS table, which keeps in-frame sequences only. Checked studies attribute under half of the gap to unresolved V genes and leave the rest unexplained. The sample includes about 380,000 clones, with 95% observed a single time. Roughly 0.021% of the sample is taken by the ten largest. Input material: thymocytes. The receptors originated from a human donor.

The rearrangement links TRBV5-6 to TRBJ2-1; D is perhaps TRBD2 (6 bases). The CDR3 consists of 16 residues. CDR1 and CDR2 from the germline V gene are SGHDT and YYEEEE. V lost 4 bases, J lost 0 bases, and 14 bases lay in between. The CDR3 sequence is CASSVSTGSSYNEQFF. Written as DNA, the CDR3 is TGTGCCAGCAGCGTCAGCACCGGGAGCTCCTACAATGAGCAGTTCTTC.

This chain uses TRBV28 with TRBJ2-7, with D possibly being TRBD1 or TRBD2 (6 bases each). Germline V lookup: CDR1 MDHEN, CDR2 SYDVKM. CDR3 length equals 14 residues. V was clipped by 3 bases and J by 5 bases, with 14 bases between them. Here the CDR3 reads CASSFRGQGNEQYF. CDR3 sequence (DNA): TGTGCCAGCAGTTTTCGGGGGCAAGGCAACGAGCAGTACTTC.

V gene TRBV28 combines with J gene TRBJ2-1; the match to TRBD2 covers 12 bases. Germline V lookup: CDR1 MDHEN, CDR2 SYDVKM. The CDR3 spans 17 residues. Germline trimming cut 7 bases from V and 9 bases from J; bases unmatched to any gene: 16. As DNA, the CDR3 is TGTGCCAGCAAGCGGACAACAGCTAGCGGGAGGGCCGGTGAGCAGTTCTTC. It translates to CASKRTTASGRAGEQFF.

This chain uses TRBV28 with TRBJ2-1; 9 nucleotides line up with TRBD2. V shed 4 bases, J shed 8 bases, and the junction held 15 bases outside the gene matches. Germline V gene lookup returns CDR1 MDHEN and CDR2 SYDVKM. This CDR3 spans 17 amino acids. The CDR3 reads CASSSILAGDPGDEQFF. The CDR3 coding sequence is TGTGCCAGCAGTTCAATCTTAGCGGGAGATCCTGGGGATGAGCAGTTCTTC.

This clone was detected once. This sequence joins TRBV18 and TRBJ1-6; D is ambiguous. This CDR3 region has 13 residues. Germline values: CDR1 KGHSH, CDR2 LQKENI. The ends were cut back, 6 bases at V and 6 bases at J, with 9 bases in the middle. The CDR3 DNA follows: TGTGCCAGCTCGGTCAGGTGTAATTCACCCCTCCACTTT. Encoded protein: CASSVRCNSPLHF. Based on the CDR3 plus reference TRBV18 and TRBJ1-6, the full variable domain is NAGVMQNPRHLVRRRGQEARLRCSPMKGHSHVYWYRQLPEEGLKFMVYLQKENIIDESGMPKERFSAEFPKEGPSILRIQQVVRGDSAAYFCASSVRCNSPLHFGNGTRLTVT.

The rearrangement joins TRBV7-3 to TRBJ1-2; D gene uncertain. CDR1 is SGHTA and CDR2 is FQGTGA in the germline V gene. The CDR3 is made up of 14 amino acids. V was clipped by 2 bases and J by 5 bases, with 12 bases between them. The CDR3 DNA follows: TGTGCCAGCAGCTTAGGTCCCCCCGAATATGGCTACACCTTC. Its protein product is CASSLGPPEYGYTF.

The chain recombines TRBV28 with TRBJ1-3, with D possibly being TRBD1 (6 bases). Per germline, CDR1 MDHEN and CDR2 SYDVKM. This CDR3 region has 16 residues. V gave up 2 bases and J gave up 0 bases, with 11 bases separating them. CDR3 residues: CASSLVGGHSGNTIYF. CDR3 bases: TGTGCCAGCAGTTTAGTTGGGGGCCACTCTGGAAACACCATATATTTT.

The chain uses TRBV7-2 and TRBJ1-1; the D gene is possibly TRBD1 (5 bases). Trimming shortened V by 8 bases and J by 0 bases, and 16 bases separated the two germline ends. CDR1 and CDR2 (germline): SGHTA, FQGNSA. The CDR3 is 15 amino acids. DNA for the CDR3: TGTGCCAGCGGGGTATTCCGGGGGATGAACACTGAAGCTTTCTTT. It yields the protein CASGVFRGMNTEAFF.

The chain employs TRBV5-1 and TRBJ2-1; D might be TRBD2 (5 bases). The ends were cut back, 5 bases at V and 1 base at J, with 13 bases in the middle. The germline CDR1 and CDR2 sequences are SGHRS and YFSETQ. This CDR3 comprises 15 residues. In DNA form, the CDR3 reads TGCGCCAGCAGGAAGACTCGGGGATCCTACAATGAGCAGTTCTTC. It is translated as CASRKTRGSYNEQFF.

The genes are TRBV15 and TRBJ2-5, with 11 positions matching TRBD1. The CDR3 totals 15 residues. V was clipped by 1 base and J by 2 bases; unmatched bases: 0. Germline V CDR1 and CDR2: LNHNV, YYDKDF (reference sequence). Written as DNA, the CDR3 is TGTGCCACCAGCAGAGGGGACAGGGGGCAAGAGACCCAGTACTTC. This gives the protein CATSRGDRGQETQYF.

The V call is TRBV6-1, the J call TRBJ2-3; 10 bases fit TRBD1. In germline, CDR1 is MNHNS, CDR2 SASEGT. This CDR3 region has 14 residues. V shed 6 bases, J shed 4 bases, and the junction held 4 bases outside the gene matches. The CDR3 region has the DNA TGTGCCAGCAGGAAGACAGGGGGCCCAGATACGCAGTATTTT. It is translated as CASRKTGGPDTQYF.

V usage is TRBV27 and J usage is TRBJ2-6, with a weak D call TRBD1 (6 bases). The CDR3 sequence is 19 residues long. Germline V gives CDR1 MNHEY, CDR2 SMNVEV (reference sequence). Trimming shortened V by 2 bases and J by 0 bases, and 17 bases separated the two germline ends. This chain's CDR3 is CASSLIKGTKSSGANVLTF. CDR3 DNA: TGTGCCAGCAGTTTAATCAAAGGGACAAAGAGCTCTGGGGCCAACGTCCTGACTTTC.

The chain has TRBV28 and TRBJ2-7; 8 bases align to TRBD2. Germline V gives CDR1 MDHEN, CDR2 SYDVKM. This CDR3 is 15 amino acids long. J gave up 6 bases and V 3 bases, and 10 bases lay outside the gene matches. The CDR3 reads CASSLGRGGLAEQYF. For the CDR3, the DNA is TGTGCCAGCAGTTTGGGTCGGGGGGGGCTAGCCGAGCAGTACTTC.

V and J are TRBV7-2 and TRBJ2-5; 7 nucleotides match TRBD2. The germline gives CDR1 SGHTA, CDR2 FQGNSA. Trimming took 5 bases from V and 4 from J; bases not matched to a gene: 4. The CDR3 contains 13 residues. The CDR3: CASSRGGGETQYF. In DNA, the CDR3 is TGTGCCAGCAGCCGTGGGGGGGGAGAGACCCAGTACTTC.

In this sample, this clone turned up once. The genes are TRBV7-2 and TRBJ2-4, with D perhaps TRBD1 (5 bases). This CDR3 region has 17 residues. CDR1 is SGHTA, CDR2 FQGNSA, per germline. Trimming left V 5 bases short and J 0 bases short, with 17 bases between. The CDR3: CASSPSTVTIAKNIQYF. CDR3 coding DNA: TGTGCCAGCAGCCCATCGACAGTAACCATAGCCAAAAACATTCAGTACTTC.

The genes are TRBV5-6 and TRBJ1-5; D unresolved. This CDR3 has 14 residues. V was pared by 2 bases and J by 6 bases, with 12 bases between. The germline CDR1 and CDR2 sequences are SGHDT and YYEEEE. In DNA, the CDR3 is TGTGCCAGCAGCTTTAAGGCAGCGTTTCAGCCCCAGCATTTT. This translates into CASSFKAAFQPQHF.

The gene calls are TRBV5-1 and TRBJ2-5, with 12 bases matching TRBD1. The germline CDR1 and CDR2 sequences are SGHRS and YFSETQ. The ends lost 3 bases at V and 9 bases at J; junction bases unmatched: 18. This CDR3 is 18 amino acids long. Here the CDR3 DNA reads TGCGCCAGCAGCTCCCCGGGACAGGGGGCCCCTCAGGAGGGGCCCCAGTACTTC. Protein sequence: CASSSPGQGAPQEGPQYF.

V is TRBV28 and J is TRBJ2-1, with 7 positions matching TRBD2. The CDR3 covers 14 residues. V dropped 1 base and J dropped 8; count of bases not matched to a gene: 5. Germline V CDR1 and CDR2: MDHEN, SYDVKM. The CDR3 DNA follows: TGTGCCAGCAGTTTATATGGACTAGGGGATGAGCAGTTCTTC. It yields the protein CASSLYGLGDEQFF.

The gene calls are TRBV12-5 and TRBJ2-3, with no clear D. The CDR3 has 15 amino acids. The germline V gene encodes CDR1 LGHNT and CDR2 FRNRAP. The V and J ends lost 1 base and 4 bases respectively, with 12 bases between them. The CDR3 is CASGLGDTLSDTQYF. In DNA, the CDR3 is TGTGCTAGTGGTTTGGGAGACACCTTATCAGATACGCAGTATTTT.